These T cell receptor beta chains were read from a single sample in a study of glioma-infiltrating T cells. TCRdb itself ran the multiplex PCR reads through MiXCR, one entry per CDR3 protein. This sample has over 130,000 distinct CDR3 sequences, with 35% to 50% found just once. Specimen: glioma tissue, nonneoplastic brain tissue, or PBMCs (not recorded which). The source is a human donor with low-grade glioma or glioblastoma, undergoing nonglioma brain surgery, or in good health (not recorded which). Both conserved end residues are part of each CDR3. A D gene is named only where the DNA matches it firmly. Rows give clone size only sometimes, using once, few, many, or a class for an expanded clone.

V gene	CDR3 length	J gene	D gene	clone size	CDR3 DNA	CDR3 protein
TRBV2	14	TRBJ2-2	.	.	TGTGCCAGCAGTTGGACAGTCGTGACCGGGGAGCTGTTTTTT	CASSWTVVTGELFF
TRBV15	15	TRBJ1-1	.	.	TGTGCCACCAGCAGAGTAGGGACACAGAACACTGAAGCTTTCTTT	CATSRVGTQNTEAFF
TRBV20-1	15	TRBJ2-7	.	few	TGCAGTGCTAGAAGACTCGCCCTCTCGTCCTACGAGCAGTACTTC	CSARRLALSSYEQYF
TRBV28	12	TRBJ2-7	.	few	TGTGCCAGCAGTTTATTGCAGTACGAGCAGTACTTC	CASSLLQYEQYF
TRBV7-6	14	TRBJ1-1	.	.	TGTGCCAGCAGCCCTAATAATTTGAACACTGAAGCTTTCTTT	CASSPNNLNTEAFF
TRBV24-1	12	TRBJ1-5	.	.	TGTGCCACCAGTGACCCCGGCCAGCCCCAGCATTTT	CATSDPGQPQHF
TRBV11-2	15	TRBJ2-3	.	few	TGTGCCAGCAGCTTACTTCAGGGGAGCACAGATACGCAGTATTTT	CASSLLQGSTDTQYF
TRBV20-1	15	TRBJ2-3	TRBD1	.	TGCAGTGCTAGAGAGGTCAGGGGGCAAACAGATACGCAGTATTTT	CSAREVRGQTDTQYF
TRBV12-3/TRBV12-4	16	TRBJ1-2	TRBD1	.	TGTGCCAGCAGTAGGACAGGGACCTTATTTAACTATGGCTACACCTTC	CASSRTGTLFNYGYTF
TRBV7-2	14	TRBJ1-5	.	.	TGTGCCAGCAGCGGAGACTATAGCAATCAGCCCCAGCATTTT	CASSGDYSNQPQHF
TRBV4-1	14	TRBJ2-3	.	.	TGCGCCAGCAGCACAGGGACGAAGGCAGATACGCAGTATTTT	CASSTGTKADTQYF
TRBV7-9	13	TRBJ2-7	.	.	TGTGCCAGCAGCAAACTAGGCAGCTACGAGCAGTACTTC	CASSKLGSYEQYF
TRBV28	14	TRBJ1-1	TRBD1	.	TGTGCCAGCAGTATCCCGGGACAGGGCACTGAAGCTTTCTTT	CASSIPGQGTEAFF
TRBV6-6	14	TRBJ2-5	.	few	TGTGCCAGCAGTTACTCCCGTCGGGGGGAGACCCAGTACTTC	CASSYSRRGETQYF